This T cell receptor beta chain was sequenced during a study of technical replicates of blood from a handful of donors. The assay was immunoSEQ multiplex PCR, and TCRdb's table has in-frame clones only and misses some. Here the sample spans about 73,000 clones, 90% being singletons. The CDR3 runs 13 residues. Germline V gives CDR1 SGHVS, CDR2 FNYEAQ. The V gene lost 4 bases and the J gene lost 0 bases, with 6 bases spanning the gap. The sequencing input was PBMCs. The clonotype was recovered from a human donor in good health. Some clones in this sample may be carry-over from other donors' samples. The chain has TRBV7-6 and TRBJ1-1; D uncertain. The CDR3 sequence is CASSSNMNTEAFF. CDR3 coding DNA: TGTGCCAGCAGCTCAAACATGAACACTGAAGCTTTCTTT.